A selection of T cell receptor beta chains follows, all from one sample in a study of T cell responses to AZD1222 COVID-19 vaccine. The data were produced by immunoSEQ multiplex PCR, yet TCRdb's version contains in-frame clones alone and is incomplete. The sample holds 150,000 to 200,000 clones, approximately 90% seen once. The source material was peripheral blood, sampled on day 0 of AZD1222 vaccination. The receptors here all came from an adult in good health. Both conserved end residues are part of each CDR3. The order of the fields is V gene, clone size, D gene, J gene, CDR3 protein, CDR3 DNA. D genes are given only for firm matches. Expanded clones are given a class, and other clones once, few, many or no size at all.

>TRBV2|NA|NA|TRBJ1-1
CASSEKTGNTEAFF
TGTGCCAGCAGTGAGAAAACAGGGAACACTGAAGCTTTCTTT
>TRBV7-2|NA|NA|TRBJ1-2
CASSPSAGNYGYTF
TGTGCCAGCAGCCCTTCGGCAGGGAACTATGGCTACACCTTC
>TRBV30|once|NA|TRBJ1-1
CAWRRGGNTEAFF
TGTGCCTGGCGTAGGGGGGGGAACACTGAAGCTTTCTTT
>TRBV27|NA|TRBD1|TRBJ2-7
CASPTGNEQYF
TGTGCCAGCCCGACAGGGAATGAGCAGTACTTC
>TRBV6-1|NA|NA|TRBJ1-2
CASSEVGYGYTF
TGTGCCAGCAGTGAAGTGGGGTATGGCTACACCTTC
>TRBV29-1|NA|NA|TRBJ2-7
CSVEDWTYEQYF
TGCAGCGTTGAAGATTGGACTTACGAGCAGTACTTC
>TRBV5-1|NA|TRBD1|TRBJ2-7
CASSLETGIYEQYF
TGCGCCAGCAGCTTAGAGACAGGGATCTACGAGCAGTACTTC
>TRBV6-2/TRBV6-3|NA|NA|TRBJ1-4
CASSHLTRKAEKLFF
TGTGCCAGCAGTCACTTAACGCGCAAGGCGGAAAAACTGTTTTTT
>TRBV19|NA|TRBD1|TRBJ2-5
CASKRGQGALETQYF
TGTGCCAGTAAGAGGGGACAGGGGGCTTTGGAGACCCAGTACTTC
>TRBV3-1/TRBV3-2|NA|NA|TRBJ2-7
CASSQLITGSVGAGEQYF
TGTGCCAGCAGCCAACTAATTACCGGGAGCGTAGGGGCCGGAGAGCAGTACTTC
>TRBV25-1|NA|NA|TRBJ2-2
CASSESEQVGSAGELFF
TGTGCCAGCAGTGAATCGGAACAGGTAGGCTCGGCCGGGGAGCTGTTTTTT
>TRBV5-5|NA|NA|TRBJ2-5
CASSRLGASQETQYF
TGTGCCAGCAGCCGGCTGGGAGCAAGCCAAGAGACCCAGTACTTC
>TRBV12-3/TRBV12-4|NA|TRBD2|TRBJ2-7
CASRLAGALEQYF
TGTGCCAGCCGTCTAGCGGGAGCCCTCGAGCAGTACTTC
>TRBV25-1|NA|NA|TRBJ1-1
CASSEGGRGSTEAFF
TGTGCCAGCAGTGAGGGGGGTAGGGGGAGCACTGAAGCTTTCTTT
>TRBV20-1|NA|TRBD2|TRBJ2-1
CSASPAGSYNEQFF
TGCAGTGCTAGTCCAGCGGGATCCTACAATGAGCAGTTCTTC
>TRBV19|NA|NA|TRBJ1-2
CASTQTAGRGYTF
TGTGCCAGTACCCAGACGGCGGGTAGAGGCTACACCTTC
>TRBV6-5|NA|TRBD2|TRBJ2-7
CASREEFRGAYEQYF
TGTGCCAGCAGGGAGGAGTTTCGGGGGGCCTACGAGCAGTACTTC
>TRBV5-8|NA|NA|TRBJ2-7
CASRRDRAYEQYF
TGTGCCAGCAGGCGGGACAGAGCCTACGAGCAGTACTTC
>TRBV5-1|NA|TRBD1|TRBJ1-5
CASSLRQGGNQPQHF
TGCGCCAGCAGCTTGAGACAGGGCGGCAATCAGCCCCAGCATTTT
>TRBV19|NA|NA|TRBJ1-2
CASNSLLQETAYYGYTF
TGTGCCAGTAACAGCCTTCTACAAGAGACAGCGTACTATGGCTACACCTTC
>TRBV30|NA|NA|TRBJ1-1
CAWSKRGGIGNTEAFF
TGTGCCTGGAGTAAACGGGGGGGTATTGGGAACACTGAAGCTTTCTTT
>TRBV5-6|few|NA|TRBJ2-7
CASSLAGDFSYEQYF
TGTGCCAGCAGCTTGGCAGGGGACTTTTCCTACGAGCAGTACTTC
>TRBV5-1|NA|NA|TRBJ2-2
CASSLPGELFF
TGCGCCAGCAGCTTGCCAGGGGAGCTGTTTTTT
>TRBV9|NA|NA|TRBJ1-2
CASSVGAGSYGYTF
TGTGCCAGCAGCGTAGGGGCCGGTAGCTATGGCTACACCTTC
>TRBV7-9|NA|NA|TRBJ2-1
CASRQDSSNEQFF
TGTGCCAGCAGACAGGACTCTAGCAATGAGCAGTTCTTC
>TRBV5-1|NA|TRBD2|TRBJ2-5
CASSLAGAGGLGETQYF
TGCGCCAGCAGCTTGGCGGGAGCGGGAGGGTTAGGAGAGACCCAGTACTTC
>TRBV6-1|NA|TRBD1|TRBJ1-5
CASSEGTGGSQPQHF
TGTGCCAGCAGTGAGGGGACAGGGGGAAGCCAGCCCCAGCATTTT
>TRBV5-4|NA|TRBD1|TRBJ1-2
CASSPDRDGYTF
TGTGCCAGCAGCCCGGACAGGGACGGCTACACCTTC
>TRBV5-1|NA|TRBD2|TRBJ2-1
CASSPGTSSYNEQFF
TGCGCCAGCAGCCCAGGGACTAGCTCCTACAATGAGCAGTTCTTC
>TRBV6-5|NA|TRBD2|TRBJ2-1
CASISSGRLHNEQFF
TGTGCCAGCATCTCTAGCGGGAGGCTTCACAATGAGCAGTTCTTC
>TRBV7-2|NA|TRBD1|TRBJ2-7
CASSSLPTGTEQYF
TGTGCCAGCAGCTCCCTCCCGACAGGGACCGAGCAGTACTTC
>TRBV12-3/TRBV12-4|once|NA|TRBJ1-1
CASSTLSGTEAFF
TGTGCCAGCAGTACCCTGAGCGGCACTGAAGCTTTCTTT
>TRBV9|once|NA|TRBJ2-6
CASSVGVGSGANVLTF
TGTGCCAGCAGCGTAGGGGTCGGCTCTGGGGCCAACGTCCTGACTTTC
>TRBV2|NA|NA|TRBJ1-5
CAGRRDSNQPQHF
TGTGCCGGCCGACGGGACTCCAATCAGCCCCAGCATTTT
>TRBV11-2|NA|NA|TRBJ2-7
CASSTGGVYEQYF
TGTGCCAGCAGCACCGGCGGAGTCTACGAGCAGTACTTC
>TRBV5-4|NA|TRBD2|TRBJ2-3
CASSPERGTSGTDTQYF
TGTGCCAGCAGCCCCGAACGCGGGACTAGCGGAACAGATACGCAGTATTTT
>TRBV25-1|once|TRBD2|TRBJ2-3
CASSDRLNSGTADTQYF
TGTGCCAGCAGTGATCGTTTGAATAGCGGGACCGCAGATACGCAGTATTTT
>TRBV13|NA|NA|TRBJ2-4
CASSLQGENIQYF
TGTGCCAGCAGCTTACAGGGAGAAAACATTCAGTACTTC
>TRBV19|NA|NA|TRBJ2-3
CASSISASTDTQYF
TGTGCCAGTAGTATATCTGCTAGCACAGATACGCAGTATTTT
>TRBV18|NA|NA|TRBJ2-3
CASLATLADTQYF
TGTGCCAGCCTGGCCACCCTCGCAGATACGCAGTATTTT
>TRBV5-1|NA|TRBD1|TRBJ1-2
CASSWGTGGNYGYTF
TGCGCCAGCAGCTGGGGGACAGGGGGCAACTATGGCTACACCTTC
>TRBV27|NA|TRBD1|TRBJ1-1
CASSPFRTGIEAFF
TGTGCCAGCAGTCCATTTAGGACAGGGATTGAAGCTTTCTTT
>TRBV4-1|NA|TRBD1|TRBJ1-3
CASSQRPADRGVSTGNTIYF
TGCGCCAGCAGCCAAAGGCCCGCCGACAGGGGGGTATCGACTGGAAACACCATATATTTT
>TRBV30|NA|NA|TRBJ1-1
CAWSKGAGPGTEAFF
TGTGCCTGGAGTAAAGGGGCGGGACCTGGGACTGAAGCTTTCTTT
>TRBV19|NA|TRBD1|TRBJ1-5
CASSPPGGQSNQPQHF
TGTGCCAGTAGCCCCCCAGGGGGACAGAGCAATCAGCCCCAGCATTTT
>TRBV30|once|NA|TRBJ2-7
CAWSTGAGPHEQYF
TGTGCCTGGAGCACGGGGGCGGGACCCCACGAGCAGTACTTC
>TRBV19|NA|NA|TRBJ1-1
CASSMVTGTEAFF
TGTGCCAGTAGTATGGTCACAGGCACTGAAGCTTTCTTT
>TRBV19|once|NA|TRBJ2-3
CASSSADTQYF
TGTGCCTCCAGCTCCGCAGATACGCAGTATTTT
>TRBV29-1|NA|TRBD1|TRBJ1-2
CSVYTGGDYGYTF
TGCAGCGTCTATACAGGGGGCGACTATGGCTACACCTTC
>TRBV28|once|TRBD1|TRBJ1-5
CASSLDRVNQPQHF
TGTGCCAGCAGTTTAGACAGGGTTAATCAGCCCCAGCATTTT
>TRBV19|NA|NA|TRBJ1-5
CASSPPREPQHF
TGTGCCAGTAGCCCTCCTCGGGAGCCCCAGCATTTT
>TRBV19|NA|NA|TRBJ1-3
CASSIGGSGNTIYF
TGTGCCAGTAGTATCGGGGGTTCTGGAAACACCATATATTTT
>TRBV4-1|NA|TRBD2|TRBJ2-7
CASSHNSGISTYEQYF
TGCGCCAGCAGCCATAATAGCGGGATATCCACCTACGAGCAGTACTTC
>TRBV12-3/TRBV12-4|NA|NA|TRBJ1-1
CASSLRVGTEAFF
TGTGCCAGCAGTTTGAGGGTGGGCACTGAAGCTTTCTTT